The 14 T cell receptor beta chains reported below all come from one sample, sequenced in a study of human T cells and chemical hapten exposure. TCRdb recomputed calls from the RACE reads with MiXCR, one row per CDR3 protein. The table shows roughly 380,000 distinct CDR3 sequences, with approximately 5% occurring only once. Time point meaning: patch test 1, 2 weeks after DPC sensitization. Treatment in this sample: therapeutic diphenylcyclopropenone sensitization with weekly scalp DPC. The sequencing here drew on whole blood, taken in connection with sensitization to the hapten diphenylcyclopropenone (DPC). All receptors come from a woman in her forties or fifties with alopecia areata. Some clones in this sample may be carry-over from other donors' samples.

This clonotype has more than one count but fewer than ten. The chain employs TRBV12-3 or TRBV12-4 and TRBJ2-5; 8 bases align to TRBD2. V trimming: 1 base; J trimming: 0 bases; junction bases outside the gene matches: 7. This CDR3 is built from 17 residues. DNA of the CDR3: TGTGCCAGCAGTTTAGGCGTCGGCGGGGGGTACCAAGAGACCCAGTACTTC. Amino acid sequence: CASSLGVGGGYQETQYF.

This clonotype has a handful of counts. The chain couples TRBV6-2 or TRBV6-3 to TRBJ2-1; D may be TRBD1 or TRBD2 (5 bases each). Germline CDR1 reads MNHEY; CDR2 reads SVGEGT. V was pared by 5 bases and J by 3 bases, with 14 bases between. The CDR3 covers 15 residues. The CDR3 DNA reads TGTGCCAGCAGTCTATCAGGGACCGACTACAATGAGCAGTTCTTC. The encoded protein is CASSLSGTDYNEQFF.

The sample holds many counts of this clonotype. The chain uses TRBV20-1 and TRBJ2-1; D perhaps matches TRBD2 (5 bases). The CDR3 consists of 14 residues. V gave up 4 bases and J gave up 4 bases, with 14 bases separating them. Germline CDR1 and CDR2: DFQATT and SNEGSKA (reference sequence). The CDR3 coding sequence is TGCAGTGCTAACGTTTTAGCGCAATACAATGAGCAGTTCTTC. Amino acids: CSANVLAQYNEQFF.

This clonotype was seen many times. This chain's CDR3 is CASSESVAGSSYNEQFF. As DNA, the CDR3 is TGCGCCAGCAGTGAAAGTGTGGCGGGAAGCTCCTACAATGAGCAGTTCTTC. This chain joins TRBV10-1 and TRBJ2-1, with D tentatively TRBD2 (6 bases). The CDR3 has 17 residues. In germline, CDR1 is WNHNN, CDR2 SYGVQD (reference sequence). V lost 3 bases and J 0 bases, leaving 15 bases between the germline ends.

This clonotype was seen at least ten times. The rearrangement links TRBV5-6 to TRBJ1-5; 9 bases fit TRBD1. Germline V gene data show CDR1 as SGHDT and CDR2 as YYEEEE. V shed 1 base, J shed 5 bases, and the junction held 1 base outside the gene matches. This CDR3 has 14 amino acids. CDR3 DNA: TGTGCCAGCAGCTTGTGGGACAGGGATCAGCCCCAGCATTTT. It is translated as CASSLWDRDQPQHF.

This clonotype was picked up many times. The rearrangement uses TRBV12-3 or TRBV12-4 and TRBJ1-1, with 7 positions matching TRBD1. There are 13 residues in the CDR3. After removal of 6 bases from V and 5 bases from J, the junction contained 6 bases not matched to a gene. CDR3 sequence: CASRHRGGTEAFF. DNA of the CDR3: TGTGCCAGCAGACACAGGGGAGGAACTGAAGCTTTCTTT.

The sample holds many counts of this clonotype. The rearrangement joins TRBV27 to TRBJ2-6, with TRBD2 as a possible D gene (6 bases). The CDR3 spans 16 residues. Between the trimmed V and J ends, which lost 10 bases and 7 bases, there was a span of 23 bases. Germline V gives CDR1 MNHEY, CDR2 SMNVEV (reference sequence). The CDR3 loop reads CATETSSTLGANVLTF. The CDR3 nucleotides are TGTGCCACCGAGACTAGTTCTACTCTGGGAGCCAACGTCCTGACTTTC.

Only a few counts were recorded for this clonotype. V usage is TRBV28 and J usage is TRBJ1-2; TRBD1 might be the D (5 bases). Germline V gene data show CDR1 as MDHEN and CDR2 as SYDVKM. Trimming took off 8 bases at V and 5 bases at J, with 12 bases between the two ends. The CDR3 loop spans 12 amino acids. The CDR3 protein is CASQTAPYGYTF. DNA for the CDR3: TGTGCCAGCCAGACAGCACCGTATGGCTACACCTTC.

This clonotype was found many times. The chain recombines TRBV7-6 with TRBJ2-5, with 7 bases identical to TRBD1. Trimming removed 3 bases from V and 5 bases from J; junction bases left unmatched: 6. Germline V lookup: CDR1 SGHVS, CDR2 FNYEAQ. The CDR3 covers 14 residues. CDR3 DNA sequence: TGTGCCAGCAGCTTGTACAGGGGATCTGAGACCCAGTACTTC. Its protein is CASSLYRGSETQYF.

This clonotype has ten or more counts. The chain is built from TRBV20-1 and TRBJ2-7; D not certain. This CDR3 spans 13 amino acids. Germline CDR1 and CDR2: DFQATT and SNEGSKA (reference sequence). V gave up 1 base and J gave up 1 base, with 8 bases separating them. CDR3 nucleotides: TGCAGTGCTAGAGTCGGACCATCCTACGAGCAGTACTTC. Its protein product is CSARVGPSYEQYF.

This clonotype has ten or more counts. CDR3 nucleotide sequence: TGCGCCAGCAGCCAAGATCCGGGGGGTTATGGCTACACCTTC. As protein: CASSQDPGGYGYTF. This chain joins TRBV4-3 and TRBJ1-2, with D perhaps TRBD1 (5 bases). Germline CDR1 and CDR2: LGHNA and YSLEER. The V end was cut by 0 bases, the J end by 5 bases, with 10 bases between. The CDR3 contains 14 residues.

This clonotype showed up many times. The chain employs TRBV7-9 and TRBJ2-4; possible D gene TRBD1, 6 bases. V was clipped by 3 bases and J by 11 bases, with 8 bases between them. This CDR3 comprises 11 residues. Germline loops: CDR1 SEHNR, CDR2 FQNEAQ (reference sequence). For the CDR3, the DNA is TGTGCCAGCAGCTTGGGGGCCCTTCAGTACTTC. Its protein is CASSLGALQYF.

This clonotype appeared many times. The chain joins TRBV9 to TRBJ1-5; 7 nucleotides agree with TRBD1. Germline V gives CDR1 SGDLS, CDR2 YYNGEE. The CDR3 covers 15 residues. J lost 7 bases, V lost 4 bases, and 11 bases had no gene match. In DNA, the CDR3 is TGTGCCAGCAGCTCCCAGGCAGGGGGAGGCCAGCCCCAGCATTTT. It codes for CASSSQAGGGQPQHF.

This clonotype was detected a few times. The rearrangement links TRBV10-3 to TRBJ1-1, with TRBD1 identical over 8 bases. The V and J ends lost 11 bases and 2 bases, in that order; junction bases with no gene match: 7. The CDR3 has 13 amino acids. The germline gives CDR1 ENHRY, CDR2 SYGVKD. CDR3 nucleotide sequence: TGTGCCGGCGGGACAGGCCCCAACACTGAAGCTTTCTTT. This encodes CAGGTGPNTEAFF.